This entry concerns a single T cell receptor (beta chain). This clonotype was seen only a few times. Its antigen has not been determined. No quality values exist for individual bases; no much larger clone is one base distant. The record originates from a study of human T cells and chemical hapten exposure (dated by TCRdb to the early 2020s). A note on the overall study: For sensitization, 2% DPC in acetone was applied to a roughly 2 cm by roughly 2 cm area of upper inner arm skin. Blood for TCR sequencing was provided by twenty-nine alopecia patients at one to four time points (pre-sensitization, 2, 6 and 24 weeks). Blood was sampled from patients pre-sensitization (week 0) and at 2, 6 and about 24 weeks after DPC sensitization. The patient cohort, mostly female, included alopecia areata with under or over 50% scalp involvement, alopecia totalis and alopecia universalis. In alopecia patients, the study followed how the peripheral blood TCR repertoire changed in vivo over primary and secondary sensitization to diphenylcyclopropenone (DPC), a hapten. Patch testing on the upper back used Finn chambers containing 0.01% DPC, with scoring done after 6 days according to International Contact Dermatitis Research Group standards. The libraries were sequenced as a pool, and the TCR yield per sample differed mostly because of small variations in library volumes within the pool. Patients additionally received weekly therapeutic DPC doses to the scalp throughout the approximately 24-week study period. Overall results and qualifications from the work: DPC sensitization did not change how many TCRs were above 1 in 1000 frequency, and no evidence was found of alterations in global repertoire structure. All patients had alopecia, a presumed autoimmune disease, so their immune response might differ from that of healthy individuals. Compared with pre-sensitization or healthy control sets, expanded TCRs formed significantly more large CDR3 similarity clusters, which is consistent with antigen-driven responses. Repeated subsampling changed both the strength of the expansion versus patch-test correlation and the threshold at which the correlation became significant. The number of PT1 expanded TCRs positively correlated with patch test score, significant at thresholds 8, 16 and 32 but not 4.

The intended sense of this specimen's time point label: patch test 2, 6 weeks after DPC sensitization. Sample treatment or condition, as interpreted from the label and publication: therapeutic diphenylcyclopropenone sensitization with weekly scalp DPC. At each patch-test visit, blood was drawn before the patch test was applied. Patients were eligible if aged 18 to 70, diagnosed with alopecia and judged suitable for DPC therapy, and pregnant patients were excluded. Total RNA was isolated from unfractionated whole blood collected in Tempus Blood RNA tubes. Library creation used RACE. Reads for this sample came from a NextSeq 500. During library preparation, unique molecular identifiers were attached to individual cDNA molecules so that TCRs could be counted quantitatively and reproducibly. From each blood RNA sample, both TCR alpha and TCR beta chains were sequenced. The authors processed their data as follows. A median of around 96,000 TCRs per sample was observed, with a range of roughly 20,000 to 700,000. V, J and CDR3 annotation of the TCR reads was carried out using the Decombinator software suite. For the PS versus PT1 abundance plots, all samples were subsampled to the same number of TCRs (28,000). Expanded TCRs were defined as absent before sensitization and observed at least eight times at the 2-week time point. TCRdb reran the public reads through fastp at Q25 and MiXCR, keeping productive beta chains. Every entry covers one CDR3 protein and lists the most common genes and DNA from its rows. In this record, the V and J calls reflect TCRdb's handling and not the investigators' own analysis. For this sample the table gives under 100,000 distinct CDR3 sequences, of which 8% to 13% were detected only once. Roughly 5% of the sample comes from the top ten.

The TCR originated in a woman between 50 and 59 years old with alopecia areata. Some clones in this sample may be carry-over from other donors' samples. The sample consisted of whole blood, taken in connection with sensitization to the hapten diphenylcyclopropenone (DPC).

CDR3 reads: CASRRMAIYF. The nucleotide sequence reads TGTGCCAGCAGACGAATGGCCATATATTTT. The rearranged segments are TRBV2 and TRBJ1-3; the D gene lacks a confident call. Sequences SNHLY (CDR1) and FYNNEI (CDR2) are obtained from the germline V gene. Counted from cysteine to phenylalanine, this CDR3 has 10 amino acids. Only the CDR3 DNA stays, 30 bases, in frame from base 1. Relative to germline, V is 6 bases shorter and J is 11 bases shorter, with 8 bases between their ends.